This is a list of T cell receptor beta chains from one sample in a study of T cells in Graves' hyperthyroidism and ophthalmopathy. TCRdb re-called the multiplex PCR reads through MiXCR, storing one row per CDR3 protein. The sample shows under 400,000 distinct CDR3 sequences, about 15% of them seen only once. Sequences were obtained from blood. The receptors stem from a woman in her fifties or sixties with Graves' hyperthyroidism. Each CDR3 is given with its conserved first and last residue. D genes are given only for firm matches.

J: TRBJ2-3
D: -
V: TRBV20-1
length: 11
CDR3: CSARVGQTQYF

J: TRBJ2-7
D: TRBD2
V: TRBV28
length: 15
CDR3: CASTLGVGDYYEQYF

J: TRBJ2-5
D: -
V: TRBV20-1
length: 14
CDR3: CSAGGSGREETQYF

J: TRBJ2-3
D: -
V: TRBV5-1
length: 15
CDR3: CASSERMGDTDTQYF

J: TRBJ2-1
D: TRBD1
V: TRBV6-1
length: 15
CDR3: CASRERDRGQNEQFF

J: TRBJ1-5
D: TRBD1
V: TRBV20-1
length: 13
CDR3: CSASDPGGEVQHF

J: TRBJ2-7
D: -
V: TRBV30
length: 15
CDR3: CAWSGPPINRHEQYF

J: TRBJ2-1
D: TRBD2
V: TRBV18
length: 15
CDR3: CASSPSSGSYNEQFF

J: TRBJ1-1
D: -
V: TRBV28
length: 14
CDR3: CASSSGLMNTEAFF

J: TRBJ2-3
D: -
V: TRBV10-3
length: 11
CDR3: CAISEVDTQYF

J: TRBJ2-7
D: TRBD2
V: TRBV6-1
length: 16
CDR3: CASSSPSGLNSYEQYF

J: TRBJ2-7
D: -
V: TRBV18
length: 16
CDR3: CASSPQGSGYTYEQYF

J: TRBJ2-3
D: -
V: TRBV10-3
length: 17
CDR3: CAISFSLPGQSTDTQYF

J: TRBJ2-5
D: TRBD2
V: TRBV2
length: 14
CDR3: CASSKSRGGETQYF

J: TRBJ2-1
D: TRBD1
V: TRBV12-3/TRBV12-4
length: 15
CDR3: CASVYRDSFSFGQFF

J: TRBJ1-1
D: -
V: TRBV29-1
length: 12
CDR3: CSVAAQGTEAFF

J: TRBJ2-1
D: TRBD2
V: TRBV20-1
length: 18
CDR3: CSARGLAGGAHRYNEQFF

J: TRBJ1-1
D: -
V: TRBV10-3
length: 14
CDR3: CAISSPVGGTEAFF

J: TRBJ2-3
D: -
V: TRBV28
length: 16
CDR3: CASSLGVSESTDTQYF

J: TRBJ2-1
D: TRBD2
V: TRBV3-1
length: 16
CDR3: CASSQEGTSVYNEQFF

J: TRBJ1-2
D: TRBD1
V: TRBV6-1
length: 14
CDR3: CASRKTGGAGGYTF

J: TRBJ2-1
D: TRBD2
V: TRBV14
length: 17
CDR3: CASSQVIGLAGIHEQFF

J: TRBJ1-1
D: -
V: TRBV27
length: 15
CDR3: CASSPTGQLNTEAFF

J: TRBJ2-5
D: -
V: TRBV20-1
length: 14
CDR3: CSGAGRLTQETQYF

J: TRBJ1-6
D: -
V: TRBV19
length: 15
CDR3: CASSINRGQHSPLHF

J: TRBJ1-1
D: -
V: TRBV30
length: 13
CDR3: CAWSAGRGTEAFF

J: TRBJ2-5
D: -
V: TRBV2
length: 15
CDR3: CASSEPGWTQETQYF

J: TRBJ2-7
D: -
V: TRBV20-1
length: 13
CDR3: CSARRQLGYEQYF

J: TRBJ2-7
D: -
V: TRBV6-5
length: 15
CDR3: CASSSPPAGSYEQYF

J: TRBJ2-5
D: -
V: TRBV3-1
length: 15
CDR3: CASSQDPGLQETQYF

J: TRBJ1-4
D: -
V: TRBV19
length: 13
CDR3: CASQTGNSEKLFF

J: TRBJ1-5
D: -
V: TRBV7-9
length: 15
CDR3: CASSLGSGWNQPQHF

J: TRBJ2-7
D: -
V: TRBV19
length: 15
CDR3: CASSIRQAAVYEQYF

J: TRBJ2-5
D: -
V: TRBV7-9
length: 14
CDR3: CASTTWDSWETQYF

J: TRBJ2-7
D: TRBD1
V: TRBV15
length: 14
CDR3: CATSRDRGRDEQYF

J: TRBJ2-7
D: TRBD2
V: TRBV7-9
length: 13
CDR3: CASILSGGGEQYF

J: TRBJ2-5
D: -
V: TRBV6-4
length: 13
CDR3: CASARTLQETQYF

J: TRBJ2-7
D: -
V: TRBV20-1
length: 14
CDR3: CSASDGSFSYEQYF

J: TRBJ1-2
D: TRBD1
V: TRBV5-1
length: 15
CDR3: CASSRGTGGNYGYTF

J: TRBJ2-7
D: TRBD2
V: TRBV6-2/TRBV6-3
length: 17
CDR3: CASSYPQRLAGGHEQYF

J: TRBJ2-1
D: TRBD2
V: TRBV6-4
length: 20
CDR3: CANPPRDVTSGRGVGHEQFF

J: TRBJ2-3
D: -
V: TRBV19
length: 15
CDR3: CASSIPRAGTDTQYF

J: TRBJ2-4
D: -
V: TRBV20-1
length: 13
CDR3: CSAMTIAKNIQYF

J: TRBJ2-3
D: TRBD1
V: TRBV28
length: 16
CDR3: CASSSPGQGAIDTQYF

J: TRBJ1-2
D: TRBD1
V: TRBV7-2
length: 13
CDR3: CASSSGRGLGYTF

J: TRBJ2-1
D: TRBD2
V: TRBV9
length: 15
CDR3: CASSVLAGAYNEQFF

J: TRBJ2-3
D: -
V: TRBV6-1
length: 13
CDR3: CASSQSASNTQYF

J: TRBJ1-5
D: TRBD1
V: TRBV6-1
length: 14
CDR3: CASSGWDRDQPQHF

J: TRBJ1-5
D: -
V: TRBV28
length: 13
CDR3: CASRGWVGQPQHF

J: TRBJ1-3
D: TRBD1
V: TRBV12-3/TRBV12-4
length: 15
CDR3: CASSWDRVKGNTIYF

J: TRBJ1-5
D: -
V: TRBV20-1
length: 13
CDR3: CSARGQINQPQHF

J: TRBJ2-7
D: -
V: TRBV5-1
length: 14
CDR3: CASSLTSTGLEQYF

J: TRBJ2-3
D: -
V: TRBV20-1
length: 14
CDR3: CSASGGTSTDTQYF

J: TRBJ1-2
D: -
V: TRBV20-1
length: 12
CDR3: CSADLGIYGYTF

J: TRBJ1-1
D: -
V: TRBV7-3
length: 13
CDR3: CTSSGGGGTEAFF

J: TRBJ2-1
D: TRBD2
V: TRBV3-1
length: 12
CDR3: CASSQSSGRKFF

J: TRBJ2-2
D: TRBD2
V: TRBV3-1
length: 18
CDR3: CVSSQGLAGGPVFGELFF

J: TRBJ2-1
D: TRBD2
V: TRBV11-2
length: 14
CDR3: CASSPLAGRNEQFF